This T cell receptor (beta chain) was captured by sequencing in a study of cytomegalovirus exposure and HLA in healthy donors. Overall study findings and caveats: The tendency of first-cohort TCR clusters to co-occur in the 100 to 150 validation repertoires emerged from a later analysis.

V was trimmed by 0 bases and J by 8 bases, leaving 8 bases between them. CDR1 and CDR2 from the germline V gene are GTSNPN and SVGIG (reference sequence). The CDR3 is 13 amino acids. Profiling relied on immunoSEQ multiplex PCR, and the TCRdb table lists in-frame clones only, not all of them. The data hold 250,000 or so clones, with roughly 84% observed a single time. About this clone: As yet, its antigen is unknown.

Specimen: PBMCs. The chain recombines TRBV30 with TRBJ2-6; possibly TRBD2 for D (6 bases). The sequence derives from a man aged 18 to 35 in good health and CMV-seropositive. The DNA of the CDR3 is TGTGCCTGGAGTGTGGGGGGAACCAACGTCCTGACTTTC. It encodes CAWSVGGTNVLTF.